This is a list of T cell receptor beta chains from one sample in a study of neurological immune-mediated disorders. From the 5' RACE reads, TCRdb called clonotypes with MiXCR, one entry per CDR3 protein. The repertoire holds 75,000 to 90,000 distinct CDR3 sequences, with around a tenth as singletons. Sequencing used PBMCs. The receptors here all came from a man aged 35 to 55 in good health. Both conserved end residues are part of each CDR3. The order of the fields is clone size, V gene, D gene, J gene, CDR3 protein, CDR3 DNA. D genes are given only for firm matches. Some rows have no size entry. The others give once, few or many, or a class for an expanded clone.

many	TRBV27	NA	TRBJ2-7	CASSLSIGLQTYEQYF	TGTGCCAGCAGTTTATCGATTGGACTACAGACCTACGAGCAGTACTTC
many	TRBV7-9	NA	TRBJ2-1	CASSPLRNEQFF	TGTGCCAGCAGCCCATTGCGGAATGAGCAGTTCTTC
many	TRBV5-1	NA	TRBJ2-1	CASSLVWGAAYNEQFF	TGCGCCAGCAGCTTGGTGTGGGGGGCGGCCTACAATGAGCAGTTCTTC
many	TRBV27	NA	TRBJ2-4	CASSSPRLAKNIQYF	TGTGCCAGCAGTTCGCCTAGGTTAGCCAAAAACATTCAGTACTTC
few	TRBV9	NA	TRBJ1-1	CASSVGLVNTEAFF	TGTGCCAGCAGCGTAGGGCTCGTCAACACTGAAGCTTTCTTT
few	TRBV19	NA	TRBJ2-1	CASSIISGQKEQFF	TGTGCCAGTAGTATAATATCGGGGCAGAAGGAGCAGTTCTTC
once	TRBV20-1	NA	TRBJ2-2	CSAKGGAGGELFF	TGCAGTGCTAAGGGCGGGGCGGGTGGGGAGCTGTTTTTT
many	TRBV7-2	NA	TRBJ2-1	CASSLARSSYNEQFF	TGTGCCAGCAGCTTAGCTAGGAGCTCCTACAATGAGCAGTTCTTC
many	TRBV12-3/TRBV12-4	NA	TRBJ1-5	CASSSYDSQPQHF	TGTGCCAGCAGTTCGTACGACAGTCAGCCCCAGCATTTT
many	TRBV7-9	TRBD1	TRBJ1-1	CASSWLDRANTEAFF	TGTGCCAGCAGCTGGCTTGACAGGGCTAACACTGAAGCTTTCTTT
many	TRBV5-1	TRBD1	TRBJ1-4	CASSLQPGQGNEKLFF	TGCGCCAGCAGCTTGCAACCGGGACAGGGGAATGAAAAACTGTTTTTT
many	TRBV20-1	TRBD2	TRBJ2-3	CSASGLAGVTTDTQYF	TGCAGTGCTAGTGGTCTAGCGGGGGTTACCACAGATACGCAGTATTTT
many	TRBV5-1	NA	TRBJ1-5	CASSPLHLDQPQHF	TGCGCCAGCAGCCCGCTCCATCTTGATCAGCCCCAGCATTTT
many	TRBV7-3	NA	TRBJ2-1	CASSPYSGGENEQFF	TGTGCCAGCAGCCCCTACAGTGGCGGGGAGAATGAGCAGTTCTTC
many	TRBV5-6	TRBD2	TRBJ2-3	CASSLGTSGDTQYF	TGTGCCAGCAGCTTAGGGACTAGCGGAGATACGCAGTATTTT
many	TRBV20-1	TRBD1	TRBJ1-2	CSASPLQGRGGYTF	TGCAGTGCTAGCCCTCTACAGGGGCGAGGTGGCTACACCTTC
NA	TRBV11-2	TRBD2	TRBJ2-2	CASSLKAGLAALFF	TGTGCCAGCAGCTTAAAGGCGGGACTAGCGGCGCTGTTTTTT
many	TRBV18	NA	TRBJ2-5	CASKRQESETQYF	TGTGCCAGCAAACGGCAAGAGAGTGAGACCCAGTACTTC
many	TRBV7-2	NA	TRBJ2-1	CASSTPRSRGPSSQFF	TGTGCCAGCAGCACCCCGCGGTCCAGGGGCCCATCTTCGCAGTTCTTC
many	TRBV5-1	NA	TRBJ2-3	CASSSGGEDTQYF	TGCGCCAGCAGCTCCGGGGGAGAAGATACGCAGTATTTT
medium-sized	TRBV7-2	TRBD2	TRBJ2-3	CASSLGGSLAGTDTQYF	TGTGCCAGCAGCTTAGGAGGATCGCTAGCGGGGACAGATACGCAGTATTTT
NA	TRBV6-6	NA	TRBJ2-3	CASRITDMQYF	TGTGCCAGCCGAATCACAGATATGCAGTATTTT
many	TRBV20-1	NA	TRBJ2-2	CSASIPGRIHGELFF	TGCAGTGCTAGTATACCGGGCCGTATCCACGGGGAGCTGTTTTTT
many	TRBV21-1	NA	TRBJ1-5	CASSSSDPSRQPQHF	TGTGCCAGCAGCTCTTCGGACCCCTCTCGACAGCCCCAGCATTTT
NA	TRBV9	NA	TRBJ1-1	CASSVGNLNTEAFF	TGTGCCAGCAGCGTAGGAAACCTGAACACTGAAGCTTTCTTT
many	TRBV3-1	TRBD1	TRBJ1-2	CASLGQGFDGYTF	TGTGCCAGCTTGGGACAGGGGTTCGACGGCTACACCTTC
few	TRBV14	NA	TRBJ2-7	CASSQDSTPRSSRPSYEQYF	TGTGCCAGCAGCCAAGATTCGACACCCCGGTCAAGTCGGCCAAGCTACGAGCAGTACTTC
many	TRBV11-3	NA	TRBJ2-1	CASSLGGRQGEQFF	TGTGCCAGCAGCTTAGGAGGACGGCAGGGTGAGCAGTTCTTC
many	TRBV7-2	TRBD2	TRBJ2-3	CASSSLTSGVRDTQYF	TGTGCCAGCAGCTCCCTCACTAGCGGGGTGAGAGATACGCAGTATTTT
once	TRBV6-5	NA	TRBJ1-2	CASSYRDVNYGYTF	TGTGCCAGCAGTTACAGGGACGTTAACTATGGCTACACCTTC
many	TRBV27	TRBD1	TRBJ1-6	CASSPTDRGNSPLHF	TGTGCCAGCAGTCCCACCGACAGGGGAAATTCACCCCTCCACTTT
few	TRBV12-3/TRBV12-4	NA	TRBJ2-3	CASSFARGSTDTQYF	TGTGCCAGCAGTTTCGCTAGGGGGTCCACAGATACGCAGTATTTT
NA	TRBV19	NA	TRBJ1-5	CASSFSGNQPQHF	TGTGCCAGTAGTTTCTCAGGGAATCAGCCCCAGCATTTT
many	TRBV3-1	TRBD2	TRBJ2-7	CASSQGFSSGYEQYF	TGTGCCAGCAGCCAAGGGTTCAGTAGCGGGTACGAGCAGTACTTC
once	TRBV12-3/TRBV12-4	NA	TRBJ2-2	CASRLDNSNTGELFF	TGTGCCAGCAGATTGGACAATTCGAACACCGGGGAGCTGTTTTTT
many	TRBV6-5	NA	TRBJ2-3	CASWSRGAVSTDTQYF	TGTGCCAGCTGGTCCCGGGGGGCAGTCAGCACAGATACGCAGTATTTT
many	TRBV20-1	TRBD1	TRBJ2-3	CSAAIDRGTQYF	TGCAGTGCAGCCATCGACAGGGGTACGCAGTATTTT
many	TRBV7-9	TRBD1	TRBJ2-3	CASSLGTGDRADTQYF	TGTGCCAGCAGCCTCGGGACAGGGGATAGGGCAGATACGCAGTATTTT
many	TRBV5-6	NA	TRBJ2-3	CASSPDFDTQYF	TGTGCCAGCAGTCCTGACTTCGATACGCAGTATTTT
once	TRBV15	TRBD2	TRBJ2-2	CATSRDWVAGGPVTGELFF	TGTGCCACCAGCAGAGATTGGGTAGCGGGAGGGCCGGTCACCGGGGAGCTGTTTTTT
many	TRBV20-1	NA	TRBJ1-1	CSARTNHRVTEAFF	TGCAGTGCTAGGACTAACCACAGGGTCACTGAAGCTTTCTTT
many	TRBV29-1	NA	TRBJ1-1	CSVTGTEAFF	TGCAGCGTCACGGGCACTGAAGCTTTCTTT
many	TRBV5-6	NA	TRBJ1-4	CASSLARGGANEKLFF	TGTGCCAGCAGCTTGGCCAGGGGAGGGGCTAATGAAAAACTGTTTTTT
many	TRBV19	NA	TRBJ1-5	CASSTGIPRQPQHF	TGTGCCAGTAGTACCGGCATCCCCCGGCAGCCCCAGCATTTT
many	TRBV27	NA	TRBJ1-2	CASSLAAESRNGYTF	TGTGCCAGCAGTTTAGCCGCAGAGAGCCGGAATGGCTACACCTTC
many	TRBV12-3/TRBV12-4	TRBD1	TRBJ1-1	CASSPRTGIKNTEAFF	TGTGCCAGCAGTCCGAGGACAGGGATAAAGAACACTGAAGCTTTCTTT
NA	TRBV20-1	NA	TRBJ1-1	CSARSRGGIEAFF	TGCAGTGCTAGATCCCGGGGTGGGATTGAAGCTTTCTTT
NA	TRBV27	NA	TRBJ2-2	CASSLWTSGLGGELFF	TGTGCCAGCAGTTTATGGACCTCGGGGCTGGGCGGGGAGCTGTTTTTT
many	TRBV5-1	TRBD2	TRBJ2-5	CASSPTSGAETQYF	TGCGCCAGCAGCCCGACTAGCGGGGCCGAGACCCAGTACTTC
many	TRBV5-1	NA	TRBJ2-1	CASSLGQYNEQFF	TGTGCCAGCAGTTTAGGGCAATACAATGAGCAGTTCTTC
many	TRBV18	TRBD2	TRBJ2-7	CASSPMLQSSGLREQYF	TGTGCCAGCTCACCAATGCTTCAATCTAGCGGCTTGAGGGAGCAGTACTTC
NA	TRBV20-1	NA	TRBJ2-1	CSARRGLSYEQFF	TGCAGTGCTAGACGTGGTTTATCCTACGAGCAGTTCTTC
NA	TRBV12-3/TRBV12-4	NA	TRBJ2-7	CVSSPNTYEQYF	TGTGTCAGCAGTCCTAACACCTACGAGCAGTACTTC
NA	TRBV7-3	NA	TRBJ2-1	CASSLRGALGENEQFF	TGTGCCAGCAGCTTAAGGGGGGCCTTGGGGGAAAATGAGCAGTTCTTC
many	TRBV29-1	TRBD1	TRBJ1-2	CSVEDGTGRVGGYTF	TGCAGCGTTGAAGACGGGACAGGCCGCGTTGGGGGCTACACCTTC